These 5 T cell receptor beta chains were sequenced from one sample in a study of Graves' ophthalmopathy and Graves' hyperthyroidism (dated by TCRdb to 2017 to 2018). TCRdb names Illumina HiSeq 2000 as the instrument used. For repertoire sequencing, TCR beta CDR3 regions were amplified from RNA transcripts. The first round was an RT-PCR using HTBI primers with the Qiagen OneStep RT-PCR kit, and this first round was followed by a second-round multiplex PCR, then size selection and purification. TCRdb took the public reads, trimmed them with fastp at Q25, ran MiXCR for clone calling and kept in-frame beta chains. Rows are combined by CDR3 protein, so each entry shows the most common genes and DNA. This sample has around 1.1 million distinct CDR3 sequences in its table, and about two fifths of those were observed once. The ten largest clones capture around 10% of the sample. The sequenced sample consisted of peripheral blood or thyroid tissue (not recorded which). The source is an adult man with Graves' hyperthyroidism.

The chain is built from TRBV2 and TRBJ2-7, with 8 bases fitting TRBD2. The CDR3 consists of 15 residues. The germline V gene encodes CDR1 SNHLY and CDR2 FYNNEI. V lost 2 bases, J lost 0 bases, and 3 bases stayed unmatched. The CDR3 DNA follows: TGTGCCAGCAGTGAAAAGCGGGGGAGCTCCTACGAGCAGTACTTC. Translation: CASSEKRGSSYEQYF.

This clonotype was found a few times. The chain joins TRBV20-1 to TRBJ2-7; no clear D gene. Trimming took off 5 bases at V and 0 bases at J, with 8 bases between the two ends. Germline V gene lookup returns CDR1 DFQATT and CDR2 SNEGSKA (reference sequence). The CDR3 loop spans 12 amino acids. CDR3 DNA sequence: TGCAGTGCTTCACTATTCTCCTACGAGCAGTACTTC. Protein sequence: CSASLFSYEQYF.

V usage is TRBV10-2 and J usage is TRBJ1-2; TRBD1 is a possible D gene (5 bases). Germline values: CDR1 WSHSY, CDR2 SAAADI. This CDR3 comprises 15 residues. V was shortened by 5 bases and J by 2 bases, with 15 bases between the two germline ends. The CDR3 region has the DNA TGCGCCAGCAGTTCTCACACGACAGTCAACTATGGCTACACCTTC. Residues: CASSSHTTVNYGYTF.

About this clonotype itself: Given a much more abundant clone one base away, this may be a read error. The gene calls are TRBV20-1 and TRBJ2-7; maybe TRBD1 (5 bases). This CDR3 contains 12 residues. Germline CDR1 reads DFQATT; CDR2 reads SNEGSKA (reference sequence). The CDR3 here is CSQVDWGDEQYF. The DNA of the CDR3 is TGCAGCCAAGTAGACTGGGGCGACGAGCAGTACTTC.

This chain uses TRBV6-2 or TRBV6-3 with TRBJ2-7; D remains unclear. Germline-derived CDR1 and CDR2 are MNHEY and SVGEGT. Deletions cut 4 bases from V and 2 bases from J, with 15 bases between. The CDR3 runs 15 residues. CDR3 residues: CASSLSEPSTYEQYF. CDR3 DNA: TGTGCCAGCAGTTTATCGGAACCCTCAACCTACGAGCAGTACTTC.